This TCR beta chain was observed in a study of shared clonotypes between healthy human individuals (dated by TCRdb to between 2020 and 2021). About the investigation overall: The cohort comprised two women and a few men aged 18 to 49 years. For each donor, CD4 naive and CD4 memory were each given three plates, CD8 naive was given two plates, and CD8 memory was given one plate. To estimate repertoire size and how much clonotype sharing occurs between individuals, the study deeply sequenced the blood TCR repertoires of about five healthy adults. Libraries were prepared and TCR repertoires were sequenced by different laboratories using diverse techniques, in order to increase sequencing depth and limit assay-specific biases. Per donor, leukapheresis produced somewhere between about 0.85 and 8.9 billion PBMCs. The full study reports these points: Because the study included a small number of donors, the genetic and exposure-history diversity represented was limited. Based on pairwise subsampling, the degree of clonotype sharing among donors was expected to be affected by sequencing depth. Sampling was restricted to blood, and TCR repertoires in tissues likely differ from the TCR repertoires found in blood. Approximately 5% of naive CD4, 3.5% of naive CD8, 2.3% of memory CD4, and 0.4% of memory CD8 clonotypes were shared across a few donors. Even with the large sequencing depth, rarefaction of the sorted-subset datasets indicated that sequencing was incomplete. Clonotypes shared by all four sorted-subset donors showed higher generation probabilities than non-shared clonotypes. Estimated clonotype richness was generally larger for naive than for memory subsets.

Using the deep immunoSEQ assay, TCR CDR3 regions were amplified from genomic DNA by multiplex PCR. Genomic DNA extracted from each cell subset was distributed evenly over all wells of several immunoSEQ 96-well plates, and each plate served as one replicate. For sorted subsets, around 200 ng genomic DNA, equal to tens of thousands of T cell genomes, was loaded into each replicate PCR. Purified libraries were measured with a Qubit 3.0 fluorometer, size-checked on a Bioanalyzer 2100, and measured again with the KAPA Library Quantification kit. Each immunoSEQ 96-well plate was sequenced on its own single-read 150-cycle Illumina NextSeq 550 flow cell. The paper's data handling went like this. Because the immunoSEQ output included only junctional sequences and no quality scores, the filtering could not be the same as the filtering used for full-length reads. To assign V/J genes and CDR3, sequences were annotated against IMGT germline references using PyIR, a Python wrapper for IgBLAST v1.9. Reads were filtered out if the reads had weak V/J assignments (E-value above 1e-6), no CDR3, stop codons, out-of-frame junctions, or ambiguous translated residues. V3J clonotypes were defined as sequences sharing an identical inferred V gene, J gene, and CDR3 amino acid sequence. The percentage overlap between two repertoires was calculated by dividing the number of shared unique clonotypes by the size of the smaller repertoire. Three approaches were used to assess repertoire richness: RTK rarefaction, the Chao1 estimator, and Recon v2.1 estimates of unobserved clonotypes. For all TCRbeta clonotypes obtained by the gDNA method from a handful of donors, generation probabilities were computed with OLGA. The clones in this table, taken by TCRdb from immuneACCESS, are in-frame only. Not every clone is retained; where verified, under half of the shortfall comes from an unresolved V gene, and the cause of the rest is unknown. V and J calls and clone size are as listed in that table; D and trimming were resolved from the DNA. This sample comprises some 1.5 million clones, roughly 96% of them detected only once. The top ten clonotypes cover 1% to 1.5% of the sample.

Turning to this clone: Its antigen is not yet known. No base quality values were provided; no much bigger clone lies one nucleotide off.

At the junction V is shortened by 0 bases and J by 1 base; bases outside the gene matches: 5. CDR1 and CDR2 (KGHSH, LQKENI) derive from the germline V gene. The CDR3 runs 17 residues from the cysteine to the phenylalanine. The retained sequence is limited to the CDR3, 51 bases, with the frame set at the first base. The donors were healthy, HIV-negative adults who had no recently reported acute infections or vaccinations. Every donor was a Caucasian adult residing in Nashville, Tennessee, USA. CD4+ T cells were enriched by magnetic negative selection, after which naive cells were positively selected on CD45RA and the negative fraction was taken as the memory subset. Blood was collected by leukapheresis, and PBMCs were isolated by Ficoll-Histopaque density gradient centrifugation and then cryopreserved in liquid nitrogen vapor phase. Analytical flow cytometry was used to check the purity and quantity of every magnetically sorted T cell population. Genomic DNA was isolated from every sorted fraction and measured by UV absorbance on a Nanodrop 2000c.

The chain couples TRBV18 to TRBJ2-2; TRBD1 fits 7 bases in the junction. The sample was naive CD4+ T cells sorted from blood. The cell subset or site label of this sample denotes: CD45RA+ positively selected. The sequence derives from a man aged 25-40 years in good health. The bases are TGTGCCAGCTCACCACCTGTCGGGGACAGGAACACCGGGGAGCTGTTTTTT. Protein translation: CASSPPVGDRNTGELFF.